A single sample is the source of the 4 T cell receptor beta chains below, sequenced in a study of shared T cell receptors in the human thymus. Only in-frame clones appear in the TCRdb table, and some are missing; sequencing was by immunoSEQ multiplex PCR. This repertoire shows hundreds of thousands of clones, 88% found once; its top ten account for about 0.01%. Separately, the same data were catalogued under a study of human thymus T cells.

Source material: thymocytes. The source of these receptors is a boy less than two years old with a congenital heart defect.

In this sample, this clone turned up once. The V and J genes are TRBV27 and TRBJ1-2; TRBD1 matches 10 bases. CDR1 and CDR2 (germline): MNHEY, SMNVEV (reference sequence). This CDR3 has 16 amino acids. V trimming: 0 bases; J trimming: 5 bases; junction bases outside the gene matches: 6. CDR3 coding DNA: TGTGCCAGCAGTTTATCAGGGACAGGGGAAGGGTATGGCTACACCTTC. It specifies CASSLSGTGEGYGYTF.

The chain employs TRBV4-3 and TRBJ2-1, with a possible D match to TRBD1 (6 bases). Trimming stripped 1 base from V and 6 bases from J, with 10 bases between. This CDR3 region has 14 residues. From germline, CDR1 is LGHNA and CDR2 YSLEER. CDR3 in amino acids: CASSQVDRFNEQFF. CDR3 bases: TGCGCCAGCAGCCAAGTAGACAGGTTCAATGAGCAGTTCTTC.

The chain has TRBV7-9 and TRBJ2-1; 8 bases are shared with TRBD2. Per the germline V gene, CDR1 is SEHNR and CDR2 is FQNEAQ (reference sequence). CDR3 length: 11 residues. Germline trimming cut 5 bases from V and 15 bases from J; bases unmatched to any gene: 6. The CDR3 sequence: CASSPGLAGFF. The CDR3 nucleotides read TGTGCCAGCAGCCCTGGACTAGCCGGGTTCTTC.

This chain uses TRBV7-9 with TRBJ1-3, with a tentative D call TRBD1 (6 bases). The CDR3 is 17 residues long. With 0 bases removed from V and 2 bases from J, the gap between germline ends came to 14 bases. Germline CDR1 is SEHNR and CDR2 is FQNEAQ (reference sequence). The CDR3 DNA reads TGTGCCAGCAGCTTAGCATTTACAGGGTCGACTGGAAACACCATATATTTT. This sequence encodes CASSLAFTGSTGNTIYF.